This is a list of T cell receptor beta chains from one sample in a study of read filtering for tumor transcriptome and immune sequencing. MiXCR, run by TCRdb on the reads, gives a single entry per CDR3 protein. The data show 45,000 to 55,000 distinct CDR3 sequences, approximately 18% seen once. Sequenced: a population of CD138-negative cells sorted from bone marrow. These receptors all come from a donor at least 40 years old with multiple myeloma. Each CDR3 is given with its conserved first and last residue. Each record gives: V gene, clone size, D gene, J gene, CDR3 DNA, CDR3 protein. The D gene is left open where the match is weak. Only part of the rows carry a size: once, few, many, or a class if the clone is expanded.

v_call: TRBV21-1; clone_size: NA; d_call: NA; j_call: TRBJ1-1; cdr3_nt: TGTGCCAGCAGCAGGGAAGGGGAGAACACTGAAGCTTTCTTT; cdr3_aa: CASSREGENTEAFF
v_call: TRBV3-1; clone_size: few; d_call: TRBD1; j_call: TRBJ1-3; cdr3_nt: TGTGCCAGCAGCCCACCTACACTTCAGGGGGCTGGGGGAAACACCGTATATTTT; cdr3_aa: CASSPPTLQGAGGNTVYF
v_call: TRBV2; clone_size: many; d_call: TRBD2; j_call: TRBJ2-5; cdr3_nt: TGTGCCACCAAACTAGCGGAGACAGAAGAGACCCAGTACTTC; cdr3_aa: CATKLAETEETQYF
v_call: TRBV12-3/TRBV12-4; clone_size: many; d_call: NA; j_call: TRBJ2-1; cdr3_nt: TGTGCCAGCAGTTCCGATGCCCGGGGAAATGAGCAGTTCTTC; cdr3_aa: CASSSDARGNEQFF
v_call: TRBV19; clone_size: NA; d_call: TRBD1; j_call: TRBJ2-1; cdr3_nt: TGTGCCAGTAGTATTTCCCCTCCGGGACAGGGCTACAATGAGCAGTTCTTC; cdr3_aa: CASSISPPGQGYNEQFF
v_call: TRBV24-1; clone_size: NA; d_call: TRBD1; j_call: TRBJ2-2; cdr3_nt: TGTGCCACCAGTGACTCTGGACAGGGGGACGGGGAGCTGTTTTTT; cdr3_aa: CATSDSGQGDGELFF
v_call: TRBV18; clone_size: NA; d_call: NA; j_call: TRBJ1-3; cdr3_nt: TGTGCCAGCTCACCACAGGGCTCTGGAAACACCATATATTTT; cdr3_aa: CASSPQGSGNTIYF
v_call: TRBV20-1; clone_size: many; d_call: TRBD2; j_call: TRBJ2-2; cdr3_nt: TGCAGTGCCACGGGACTAGCGGGCACCGGGGAGCTGTTTTTT; cdr3_aa: CSATGLAGTGELFF
v_call: TRBV9; clone_size: many; d_call: NA; j_call: TRBJ1-1; cdr3_nt: TGTGCCAGCAGCGGGGGCGGCCAGGGAGCTTTCTTT; cdr3_aa: CASSGGGQGAFF
v_call: TRBV5-1; clone_size: NA; d_call: TRBD1; j_call: TRBJ2-2; cdr3_nt: TGCGCCAGCAGACCGACAGGGAACACCGGGGAGCTGTCCTTT; cdr3_aa: CASRPTGNTGELSF
v_call: TRBV28; clone_size: many; d_call: TRBD1; j_call: TRBJ2-3; cdr3_nt: TGTGCCAGCAGGACAGGGGGAGGCACAGATACGCAGTATTTT; cdr3_aa: CASRTGGGTDTQYF
v_call: TRBV6-5; clone_size: NA; d_call: TRBD1; j_call: TRBJ2-2; cdr3_nt: TGTGCCAGCAGACCTCTCACAGACAGGGCTCACACCGGGGTGCTGTTTTTT; cdr3_aa: CASRPLTDRAHTGVLFF
v_call: TRBV5-1; clone_size: many; d_call: TRBD1; j_call: TRBJ2-1; cdr3_nt: TGCGCCAGCAGACCTCCGGGACAGGGGCCCTACAATGAGCAGTTCTTC; cdr3_aa: CASRPPGQGPYNEQFF
v_call: TRBV10-2; clone_size: many; d_call: NA; j_call: TRBJ1-5; cdr3_nt: TGCGCCAGCAGTGAGTCGGGCGGGGAGGATAGCAATCAGCCCCAGCATTTT; cdr3_aa: CASSESGGEDSNQPQHF
v_call: TRBV10-3; clone_size: many; d_call: NA; j_call: TRBJ1-1; cdr3_nt: TGTGCCATCAGTGATGCCGGAGACACTGAAGCTTTCTTT; cdr3_aa: CAISDAGDTEAFF
v_call: TRBV5-5; clone_size: many; d_call: NA; j_call: TRBJ2-5; cdr3_nt: TGTGCCAGCAGCTTGGCCAAGGAGACCCAGTACTTC; cdr3_aa: CASSLAKETQYF
v_call: TRBV6-2/TRBV6-3; clone_size: many; d_call: NA; j_call: TRBJ2-6; cdr3_nt: TGTGCCAGCAATAGGGACGGAGTGGCTGGGGCCAACGTCCTGACTTTC; cdr3_aa: CASNRDGVAGANVLTF
v_call: TRBV20-1; clone_size: many; d_call: TRBD1; j_call: TRBJ1-5; cdr3_nt: TGCAGTGCTAGCGCAACAGGGGAAAATCAGCCCCAGCATTTT; cdr3_aa: CSASATGENQPQHF
v_call: TRBV20-1; clone_size: many; d_call: TRBD1; j_call: TRBJ2-5; cdr3_nt: TGCAGTGCTAGCCCGAACAGGGGCCCGGTGGAGACCCAGTACTTC; cdr3_aa: CSASPNRGPVETQYF
v_call: TRBV7-2; clone_size: many; d_call: NA; j_call: TRBJ2-1; cdr3_nt: TGTGCCAGCAGCTTAGCCCGGGTCTCTAGGCGGTTCTTC; cdr3_aa: CASSLARVSRRFF
v_call: TRBV12-3/TRBV12-4; clone_size: many; d_call: NA; j_call: TRBJ2-7; cdr3_nt: TGTGCCAGCAGTCAAACCGGGACCCCGGCCGAGCAGTACTTC; cdr3_aa: CASSQTGTPAEQYF